What follows are 9 T cell receptor beta chains derived from one specimen sequenced in a study of OX40 agonist ivuxolimab in advanced cancers. Measured with immunoSEQ multiplex PCR; TCRdb has only the in-frame clones, and not every one. The table has tens of thousands of clones, about 86% seen once. The source material was CD4+ or CD8+ T cells sorted from blood, sampled in a trial of the OX40 agonist ivuxolimab. Source of these receptors: an adult with an advanced solid tumor such as melanoma, head and neck, liver or kidney cancer.

This clone was picked up a small number of times. The gene calls are TRBV7-9 and TRBJ2-6, with TRBD1 identical over 7 bases. V lost 5 bases to trimming and J lost 4 bases; unmatched junction nucleotides: 5. Per the germline V gene, CDR1 is SEHNR and CDR2 is FQNEAQ (reference sequence). This CDR3 is 15 amino acids long. The chain's CDR3 is CASSRRDRGANVLTF. The CDR3 nucleotides read TGTGCCAGCAGCCGCAGGGACAGAGGGGCCAACGTCCTGACTTTC.

This sequence joins TRBV5-5 and TRBJ2-3; D unclear. V was pared by 0 bases and J by 6 bases, with 11 bases between. CDR3 size: 14 residues. The germline V gene has CDR1 SGHKS and CDR2 YYEKEE (reference sequence). The CDR3: CASSLGQAGDTQYF. The CDR3, as DNA: TGTGCCAGCAGCTTGGGTCAGGCTGGGGATACGCAGTATTTT. The complete variable domain, with remaining parts taken from reference TRBV5-5 and TRBJ2-3, reads DAGVTQSPTHLIKTRGQQVTLRCSPISGHKSVSWYQQVLGQGPQFIFQYYEKEERGRGNFPDRFSARQFPNYSSELNVNALLLGDSALYLCASSLGQAGDTQYFGPGTRLTVL.

This clone was recorded a few times. The chain uses TRBV7-2 and TRBJ1-6; D might be TRBD1 (5 bases). V was clipped by 1 base and J by 10 bases, with 14 bases between them. The CDR3 has 15 amino acids. The germline V gene encodes CDR1 SGHTA and CDR2 FQGNSA. The DNA of the CDR3 is TGTGCCAGCAGCTTAGGGTATCGGGGGGAGTCACCCCTCCACTTT. It translates to CASSLGYRGESPLHF.

This sequence joins TRBV18 and TRBJ1-6, with TRBD1 as a possible D gene (6 bases). Germline CDR1 and CDR2: KGHSH and LQKENI. With 6 bases removed from V and 5 bases from J, the gap between germline ends came to 14 bases. This CDR3 is built from 15 residues. CDR3 DNA sequence: TGTGCCAGCTCTCAAGAGGGGGGGAATAATTCACCCCTCCACTTT. It encodes CASSQEGGNNSPLHF. Full variable domain (missing parts from reference TRBV18 and TRBJ1-6): NAGVMQNPRHLVRRRGQEARLRCSPMKGHSHVYWYRQLPEEGLKFMVYLQKENIIDESGMPKERFSAEFPKEGPSILRIQQVVRGDSAAYFCASSQEGGNNSPLHFGNGTRLTVT.

The chain has TRBV19 and TRBJ2-6, with a tentative D call TRBD2 (5 bases). V lost 9 bases and J lost 1, with 16 bases in between. The CDR3 is 16 amino acids. In germline, CDR1 is LNHDA, CDR2 SQIVND (reference sequence). This CDR3 is CASLSPGVSGANVLTF. The CDR3 DNA follows: TGTGCCAGCCTCTCCCCCGGGGTTTCTGGGGCCAACGTCCTGACTTTC. Full variable domain (missing parts from reference TRBV19 and TRBJ2-6): DGGITQSPKYLFRKEGQNVTLSCEQNLNHDAMYWYRQDPGQGLRLIYYSQIVNDFQKGDIAEGYSVSREKKESFPLTVTSAQKNPTAFYLCASLSPGVSGANVLTFGAGSRLTVL.

The chain is built from TRBV29-1 and TRBJ2-1; D is uncertain. The ends were cut back, 8 bases at V and 2 bases at J, with 10 bases in the middle. The CDR3 is made up of 12 amino acids. Germline lookup yields CDR1 SQVTM and CDR2 ANQGSEA. Written as DNA, the CDR3 is TGCAGCCTGCGACGAACCTACAATGAGCAGTTCTTC. This codes for CSLRRTYNEQFF.

V and J are TRBV9 and TRBJ2-1; 11 bases map to TRBD2. The CDR3 has 16 amino acids. From germline, CDR1 is SGDLS and CDR2 YYNGEE. V shed 0 bases, J shed 4 bases, and the junction held 3 bases outside the gene matches. The CDR3 DNA follows: TGTGCCAGCAGCGTAGAGTCTAGCGGGGGGTACAATGAGCAGTTCTTC. Its protein product is CASSVESSGGYNEQFF.

The chain links TRBV19 to TRBJ1-1, with no clear D. The CDR3 covers 14 residues. V was shortened by 8 bases and J by 5 bases, with 18 bases between the two germline ends. From germline, CDR1 is LNHDA and CDR2 SQIVND (reference sequence). Here the CDR3 DNA reads TGTGCCAGTGCCCCCCCAAGGGCAGGAACTGAAGCTTTCTTT. It translates to CASAPPRAGTEAFF.

This rearrangement joins TRBV30 to TRBJ2-7; tentatively, D is TRBD1 or TRBD2 (5 bases each). This CDR3 region has 13 residues. Deletions cut 6 bases from V and 1 base from J, with 13 bases between. From germline, CDR1 is GTSNPN and CDR2 SVGIG (reference sequence). The chain's CDR3 is CACPGTSSYEQYF. In DNA, the CDR3 is TGTGCCTGCCCCGGGACGTCTTCCTACGAGCAGTACTTC.